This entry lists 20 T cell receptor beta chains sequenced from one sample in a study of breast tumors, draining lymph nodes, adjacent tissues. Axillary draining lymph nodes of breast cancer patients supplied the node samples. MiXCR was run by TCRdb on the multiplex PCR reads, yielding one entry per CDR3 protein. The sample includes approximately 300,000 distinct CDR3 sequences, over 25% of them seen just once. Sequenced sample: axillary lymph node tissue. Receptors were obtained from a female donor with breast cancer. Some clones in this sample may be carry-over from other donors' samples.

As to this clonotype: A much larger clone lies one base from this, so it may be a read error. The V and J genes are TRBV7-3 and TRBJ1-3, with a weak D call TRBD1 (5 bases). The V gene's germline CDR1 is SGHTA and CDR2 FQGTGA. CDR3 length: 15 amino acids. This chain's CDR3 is CASSISGLSGNTIHF. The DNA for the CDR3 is TGTGCCAGCAGCATCTCAGGGTTATCAGGAAACACCATACATTTT.

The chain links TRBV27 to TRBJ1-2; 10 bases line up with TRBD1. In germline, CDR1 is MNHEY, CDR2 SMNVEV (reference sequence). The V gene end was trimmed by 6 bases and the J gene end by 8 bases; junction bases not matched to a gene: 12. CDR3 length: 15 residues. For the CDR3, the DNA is TGTGCCAGCAGGGTATCGACAGGGGGCGCGGGAGGCTACACCTTC. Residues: CASRVSTGGAGGYTF.

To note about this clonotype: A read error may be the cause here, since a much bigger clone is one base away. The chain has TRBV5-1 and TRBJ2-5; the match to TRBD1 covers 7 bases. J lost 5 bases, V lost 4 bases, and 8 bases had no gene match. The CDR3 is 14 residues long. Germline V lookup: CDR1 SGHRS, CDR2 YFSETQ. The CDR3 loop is CASSAGQVAETQYF. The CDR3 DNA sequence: TGCGCCAGCAGCGCCGGACAGGTGGCGGAGACCCAGTACTTC. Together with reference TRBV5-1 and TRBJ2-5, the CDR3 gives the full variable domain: KAGVTQTPRYLIKTRGQQVTLSCSPISGHRSVSWYQQTPGQGLQFLFEYFSETQRNKGNFPGRFSGRQFSNSRSEMNVSTLELGDSALYLCASSAGQVAETQYFGPGTRLLVL.

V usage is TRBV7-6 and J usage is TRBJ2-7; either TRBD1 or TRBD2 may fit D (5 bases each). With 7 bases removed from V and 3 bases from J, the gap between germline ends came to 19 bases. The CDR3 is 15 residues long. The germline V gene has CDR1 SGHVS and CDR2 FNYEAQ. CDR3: CASKRGGGDFYEQYF. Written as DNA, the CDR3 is TGTGCCAGCAAGAGGGGCGGAGGCGACTTCTACGAGCAGTACTTC.

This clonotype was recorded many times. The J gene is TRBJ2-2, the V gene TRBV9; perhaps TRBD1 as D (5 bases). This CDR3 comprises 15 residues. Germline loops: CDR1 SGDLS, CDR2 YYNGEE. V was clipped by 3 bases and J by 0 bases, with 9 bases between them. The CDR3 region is CASSGAGSNTGELFF. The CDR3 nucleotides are TGTGCCAGCAGCGGCGCAGGGTCGAACACCGGGGAGCTGTTTTTT.

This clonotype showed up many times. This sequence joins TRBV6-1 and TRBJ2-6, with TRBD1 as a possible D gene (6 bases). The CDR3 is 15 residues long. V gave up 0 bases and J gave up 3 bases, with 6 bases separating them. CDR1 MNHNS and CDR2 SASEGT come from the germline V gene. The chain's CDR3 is CASSEAGGGANVLTF. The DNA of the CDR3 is TGTGCCAGCAGTGAAGCAGGGGGTGGGGCCAACGTCCTGACTTTC.

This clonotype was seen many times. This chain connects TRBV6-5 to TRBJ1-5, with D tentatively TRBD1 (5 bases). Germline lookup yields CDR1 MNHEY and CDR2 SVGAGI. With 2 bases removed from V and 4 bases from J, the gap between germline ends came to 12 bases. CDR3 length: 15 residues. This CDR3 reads CASSYAWGNNQPQHF. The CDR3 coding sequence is TGTGCCAGCAGTTACGCTTGGGGGAATAATCAGCCCCAGCATTTT.

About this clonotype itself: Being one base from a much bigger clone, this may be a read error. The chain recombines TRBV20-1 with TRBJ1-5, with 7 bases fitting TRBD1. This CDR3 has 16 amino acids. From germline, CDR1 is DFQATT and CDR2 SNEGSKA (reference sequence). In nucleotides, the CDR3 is TGCGGTGCTAGAGATGCAGGGGGAGGGAACAATCAGCCCCAGCATTTT. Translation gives CGARDAGGGNNQPQHF.

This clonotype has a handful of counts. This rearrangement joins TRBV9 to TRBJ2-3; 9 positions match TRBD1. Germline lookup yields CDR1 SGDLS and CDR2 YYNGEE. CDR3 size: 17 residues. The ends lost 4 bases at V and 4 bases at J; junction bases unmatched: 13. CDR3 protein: CASSKRTGGDSPDTQYF. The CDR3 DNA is TGTGCCAGCAGCAAGCGAACAGGGGGCGATTCCCCAGATACGCAGTATTTT.

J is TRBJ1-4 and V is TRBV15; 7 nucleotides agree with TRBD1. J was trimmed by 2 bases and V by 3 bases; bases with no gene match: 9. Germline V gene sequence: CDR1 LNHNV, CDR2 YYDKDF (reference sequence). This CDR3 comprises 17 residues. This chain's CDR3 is CATSSLTGDGTNEKLFF. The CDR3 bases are TGTGCCACCAGCAGCTTAACAGGGGATGGGACTAATGAAAAACTGTTTTTT.

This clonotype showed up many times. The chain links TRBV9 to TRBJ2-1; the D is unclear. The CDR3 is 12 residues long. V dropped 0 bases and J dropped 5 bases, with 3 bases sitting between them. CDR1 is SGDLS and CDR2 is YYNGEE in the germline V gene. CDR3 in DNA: TGTGCCAGCAGCGTAGAGGACAATGAGCAGTTCTTC. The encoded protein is CASSVEDNEQFF.

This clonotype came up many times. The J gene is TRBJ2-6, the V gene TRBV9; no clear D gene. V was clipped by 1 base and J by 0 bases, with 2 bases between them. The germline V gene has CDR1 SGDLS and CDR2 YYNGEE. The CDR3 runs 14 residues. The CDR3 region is CASSVSSGANVLTF. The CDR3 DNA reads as TGTGCCAGCAGCGTAAGCTCTGGGGCCAACGTCCTGACTTTC.

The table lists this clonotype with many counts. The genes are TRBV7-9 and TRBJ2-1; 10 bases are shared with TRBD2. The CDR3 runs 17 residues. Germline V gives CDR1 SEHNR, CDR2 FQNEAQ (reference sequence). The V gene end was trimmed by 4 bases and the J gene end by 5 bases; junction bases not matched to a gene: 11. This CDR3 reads CASSSQPGLAKNNEQFF. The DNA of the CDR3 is TGTGCCAGCAGCTCCCAACCGGGACTAGCGAAAAACAATGAGCAGTTCTTC.

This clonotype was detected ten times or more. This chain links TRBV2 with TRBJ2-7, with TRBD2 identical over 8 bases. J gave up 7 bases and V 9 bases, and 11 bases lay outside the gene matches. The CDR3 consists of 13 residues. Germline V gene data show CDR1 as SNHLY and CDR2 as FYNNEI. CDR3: CASKREQSGEQYF. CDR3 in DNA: TGTGCCAGTAAGCGGGAGCAGTCGGGAGAGCAGTACTTC. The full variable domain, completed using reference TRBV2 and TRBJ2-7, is EPEVTQTPSHQVTQMGQEVILRCVPISNHLYFYWYRQILGQKVEFLVSFYNNEISEKSEIFDDQFSVERPDGSNFTLKIRSTKLEDSAMYFCASKREQSGEQYFGPGTRLTVT.

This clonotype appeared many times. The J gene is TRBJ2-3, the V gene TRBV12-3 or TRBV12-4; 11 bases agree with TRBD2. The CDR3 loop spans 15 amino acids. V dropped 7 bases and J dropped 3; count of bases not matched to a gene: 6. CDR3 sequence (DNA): TGTGCCAGCACGGGAGGGACTAGCGGTACAGATACGCAGTATTTT. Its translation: CASTGGTSGTDTQYF.

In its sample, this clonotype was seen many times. CDR3 residues: CASSTGGLYEQYF. In DNA, the CDR3 is TGTGCCAGCAGTACAGGGGGTTTGTACGAGCAGTACTTC. The gene calls are TRBV12-3 or TRBV12-4 and TRBJ2-7; 8 bases match TRBD1. With V trimmed by 5 bases and J by 4 bases, 4 bases remained unmatched. CDR3 length: 13 amino acids.

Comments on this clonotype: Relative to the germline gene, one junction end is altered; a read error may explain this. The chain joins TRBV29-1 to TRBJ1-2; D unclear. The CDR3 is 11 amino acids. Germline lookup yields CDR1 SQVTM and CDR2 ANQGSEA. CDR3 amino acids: CSVVEGYGYVF. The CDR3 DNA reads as TGCAGCGTTGTGGAGGGATATGGCTACGTCTTC.

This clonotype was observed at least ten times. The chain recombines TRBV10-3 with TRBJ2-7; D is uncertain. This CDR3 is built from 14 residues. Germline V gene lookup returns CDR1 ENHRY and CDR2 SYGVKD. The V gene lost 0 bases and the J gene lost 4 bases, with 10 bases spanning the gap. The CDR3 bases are TGTGCCATCAGTGAGTCAGTCAGCATGTACGAGCAGTACTTC. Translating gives CAISESVSMYEQYF.

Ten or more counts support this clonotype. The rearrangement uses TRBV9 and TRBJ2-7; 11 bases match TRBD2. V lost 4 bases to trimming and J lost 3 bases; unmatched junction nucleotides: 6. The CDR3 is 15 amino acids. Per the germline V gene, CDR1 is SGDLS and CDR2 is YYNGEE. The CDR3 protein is CASSPGTSGYYEQYF. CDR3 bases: TGTGCCAGCAGCCCCGGGACTAGCGGATACTACGAGCAGTACTTC.

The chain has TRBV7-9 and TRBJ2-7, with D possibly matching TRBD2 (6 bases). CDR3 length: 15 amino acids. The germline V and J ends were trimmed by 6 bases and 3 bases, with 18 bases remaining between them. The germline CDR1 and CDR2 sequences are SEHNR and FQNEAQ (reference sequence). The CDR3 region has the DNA TGTGCCAGCAGGAAAACCCGCGGGGATTTCTACGAGCAGTACTTC. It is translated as CASRKTRGDFYEQYF.